The present TCR beta chain was sequenced within a study of cytomegalovirus exposure and HLA in healthy donors. Whole-study results and caveats: Earlier analysis looked at TCR beta V segments, and most were productive about 87% or about 30% of the time.

The CDR3 has 16 residues. Germline V gene lookup returns CDR1 LGHNT and CDR2 FRNRAP. The V segment lost 1 base and the J segment 0 bases; nucleotides outside the gene matches: 4. The PCR was carried out with 60 Vbeta primers and 13 Jbeta primers. Some clones are missing from TCRdb's copy, which holds only in-frame ones; the method was immunoSEQ multiplex PCR. Of over 200,000 clones in the sample, 77% were seen once. To note about this clone: Antigen specificity is unknown.

Input material: PBMCs. This chain connects TRBV12-5 to TRBJ2-3; 7 positions match TRBD2. This clonotype was obtained from a woman aged 55 to 70 in good health and CMV-seropositive. CDR3 bases: TGTGCTAGTGGTTTGGGTAATAGCGGGAGCACAGATACGCAGTATTTT. Translated: CASGLGNSGSTDTQYF.